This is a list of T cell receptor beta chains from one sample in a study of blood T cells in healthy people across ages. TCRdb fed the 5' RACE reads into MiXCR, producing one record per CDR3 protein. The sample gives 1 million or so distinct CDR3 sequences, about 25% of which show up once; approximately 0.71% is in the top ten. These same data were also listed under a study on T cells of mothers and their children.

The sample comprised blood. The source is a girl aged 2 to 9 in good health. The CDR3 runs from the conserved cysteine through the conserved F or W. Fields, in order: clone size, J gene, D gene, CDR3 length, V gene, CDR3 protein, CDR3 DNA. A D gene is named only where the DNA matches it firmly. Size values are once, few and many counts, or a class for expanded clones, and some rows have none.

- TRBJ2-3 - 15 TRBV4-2 CASSQDFASTDTQYF TGTGCCAGCAGCCAAGATTTTGCTAGCACAGATACGCAGTATTTT
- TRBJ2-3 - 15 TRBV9 CASSLGGLTGDMQYF TGTGCCAGCAGCCTAGGAGGCCTTACTGGGGATATGCAGTATTTT
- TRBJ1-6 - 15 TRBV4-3 CASSQDSQDNSPLHF TGCGCCAGCAGCCAAGACAGTCAGGATAATTCACCCCTCCACTTT
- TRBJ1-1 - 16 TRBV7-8 CASSSGQGRGNTEAFF TGTGCCAGCAGCTCGGGCCAGGGTCGGGGGAACACTGAAGCTTTCTTT
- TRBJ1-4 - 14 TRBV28 CASSPYIQGKKLFF TGTGCCAGCAGCCCATATATCCAGGGGAAAAAACTGTTTTTT
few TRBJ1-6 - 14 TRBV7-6 CASSIRTENSSLHF TGTGCCAGCAGTATCAGAACGGAGAATTCATCCCTCCACTTT
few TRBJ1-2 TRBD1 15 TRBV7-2 CASSLGDGTVYGYTF TGTGCCAGCAGCTTAGGGGATGGGACAGTCTATGGCTACACCTTC
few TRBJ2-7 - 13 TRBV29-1 CSVTGRWSYEQYF TGCAGCGTTACAGGGAGGTGGTCCTACGAGCAGTACTTC
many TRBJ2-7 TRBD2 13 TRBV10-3 CAISSGRRYEQYF TGTGCCATCTCTAGCGGGAGAAGGTACGAGCAGTACTTC
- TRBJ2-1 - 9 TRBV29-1 CSAGTEQFF TGCAGCGCAGGGACTGAGCAGTTCTTC
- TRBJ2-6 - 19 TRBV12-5 CASGLRSQSGLTGANVLTF TGTGCTAGTGGTCTCAGGTCCCAGTCAGGACTCACTGGGGCCAACGTCCTGACTTTC
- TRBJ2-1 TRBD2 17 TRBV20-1 CSARILRTSGSLNEQFF TGCAGTGCTAGGATCTTGAGGACTAGCGGGTCTCTGAATGAGCAGTTCTTC
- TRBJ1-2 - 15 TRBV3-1 CASSQPGTASLGYTF TGTGCCAGCAGCCAACCCGGGACTGCCTCGCTAGGCTACACCTTC
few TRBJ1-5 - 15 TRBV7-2 CASSLMRGGNQPQHF TGTGCCAGCAGCCTGATGCGGGGAGGCAATCAGCCCCAGCATTTT
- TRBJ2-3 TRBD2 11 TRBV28 CASNSGRTQYF TGTGCCAGCAACAGCGGGAGGACGCAGTATTTT
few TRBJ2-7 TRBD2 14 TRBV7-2 CASSLERTRTEQYF TGTGCCAGCAGCTTAGAAAGGACTAGAACCGAGCAGTACTTC
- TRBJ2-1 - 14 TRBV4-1 CASSRPGSRGEQFF TGCGCCAGCAGCCGCCCTGGATCAAGAGGTGAGCAGTTCTTC
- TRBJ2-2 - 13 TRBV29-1 CSVGTLATGELFF TGCAGCGTTGGGACCCTAGCGACCGGGGAGCTGTTTTTT
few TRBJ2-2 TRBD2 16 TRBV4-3 CASSQEAGGLNGELFF TGCGCCAGCAGCCAAGAAGCGGGGGGGCTAAACGGGGAGCTGTTTTTT
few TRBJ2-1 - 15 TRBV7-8 CASSSAANSYNEQFF TGTGCCAGCAGCTCGGCAGCGAATTCCTACAATGAGCAGTTCTTC
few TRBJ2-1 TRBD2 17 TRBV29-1 CSVDGTSGRTAYNEQFF TGCAGCGTTGACGGGACTAGCGGGAGAACGGCCTACAATGAGCAGTTCTTC
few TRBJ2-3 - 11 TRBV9 CASGDRDTQYF TGTGCCAGCGGTGACAGAGATACGCAGTATTTT
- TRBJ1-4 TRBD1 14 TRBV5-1 CASSLEGAREKLFF TGCGCCAGCAGCTTGGAGGGGGCACGTGAAAAACTGTTTTTT
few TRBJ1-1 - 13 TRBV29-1 CSLSGRMNTEAFF TGCAGCCTATCGGGACGGATGAACACTGAAGCTTTCTTT
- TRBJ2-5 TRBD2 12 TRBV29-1 CSVSPGGETQYF TGCAGCGTCAGTCCGGGGGGAGAGACCCAGTACTTC